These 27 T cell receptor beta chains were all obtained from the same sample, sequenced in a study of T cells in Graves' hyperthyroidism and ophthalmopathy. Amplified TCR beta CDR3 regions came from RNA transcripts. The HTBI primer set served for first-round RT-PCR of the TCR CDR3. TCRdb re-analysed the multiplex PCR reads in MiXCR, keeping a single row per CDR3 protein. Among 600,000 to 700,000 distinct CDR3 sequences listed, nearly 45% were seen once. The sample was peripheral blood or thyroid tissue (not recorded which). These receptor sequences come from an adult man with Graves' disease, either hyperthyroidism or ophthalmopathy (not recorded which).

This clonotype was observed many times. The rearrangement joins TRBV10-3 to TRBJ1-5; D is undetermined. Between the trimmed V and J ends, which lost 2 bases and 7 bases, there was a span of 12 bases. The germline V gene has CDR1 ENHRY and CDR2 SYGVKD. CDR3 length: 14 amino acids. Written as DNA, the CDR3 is TGTGCCATCAGTGAGAACCCGCCAGGCCAGCCCCAGCATTTT. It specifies CAISENPPGQPQHF.

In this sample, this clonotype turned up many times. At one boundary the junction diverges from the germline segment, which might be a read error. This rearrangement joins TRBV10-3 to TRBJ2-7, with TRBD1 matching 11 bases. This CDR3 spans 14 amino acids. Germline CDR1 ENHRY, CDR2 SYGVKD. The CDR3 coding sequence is TGTGCCATAAGTGGGGGACAGGGGGAGTACGAGCAGTACTTC. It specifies CAISGGQGEYEQYF.

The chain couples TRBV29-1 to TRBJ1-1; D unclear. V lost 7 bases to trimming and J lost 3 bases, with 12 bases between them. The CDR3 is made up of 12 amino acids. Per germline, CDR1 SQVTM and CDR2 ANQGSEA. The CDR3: CSASRRDTEAFF. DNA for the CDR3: TGCAGCGCAAGTCGACGGGACACTGAAGCTTTCTTT.

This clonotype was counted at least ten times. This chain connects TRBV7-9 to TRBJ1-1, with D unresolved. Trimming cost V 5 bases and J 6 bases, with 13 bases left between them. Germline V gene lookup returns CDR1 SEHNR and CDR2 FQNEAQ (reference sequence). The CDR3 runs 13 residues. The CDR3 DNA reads TGTGCCAGCAGCCTATTGGACGGGGCTGAAGCTTTCTTT. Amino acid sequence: CASSLLDGAEAFF.

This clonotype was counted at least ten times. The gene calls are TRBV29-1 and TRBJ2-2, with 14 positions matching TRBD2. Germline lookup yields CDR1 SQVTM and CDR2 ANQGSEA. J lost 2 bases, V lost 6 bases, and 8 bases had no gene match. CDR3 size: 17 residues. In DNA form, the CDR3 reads TGCAGCGTCAGACAGGGACTAGCGGGAGCAAACACCGGGGAGCTGTTTTTT. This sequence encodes CSVRQGLAGANTGELFF.

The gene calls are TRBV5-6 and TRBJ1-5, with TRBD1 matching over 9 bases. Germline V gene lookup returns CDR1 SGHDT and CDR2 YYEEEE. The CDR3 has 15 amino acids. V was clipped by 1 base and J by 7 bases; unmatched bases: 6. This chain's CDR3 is CASSLSGQGFQPQHF. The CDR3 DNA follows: TGTGCCAGCAGCTTGTCCGGACAGGGGTTCCAGCCCCAGCATTTT.

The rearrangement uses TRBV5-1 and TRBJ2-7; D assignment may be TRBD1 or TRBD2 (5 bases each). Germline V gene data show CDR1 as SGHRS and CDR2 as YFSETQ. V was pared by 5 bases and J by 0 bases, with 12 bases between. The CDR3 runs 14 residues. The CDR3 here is CASREGPLSYEQYF. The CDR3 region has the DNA TGCGCCAGCAGAGAGGGACCGCTCTCCTACGAGCAGTACTTC.

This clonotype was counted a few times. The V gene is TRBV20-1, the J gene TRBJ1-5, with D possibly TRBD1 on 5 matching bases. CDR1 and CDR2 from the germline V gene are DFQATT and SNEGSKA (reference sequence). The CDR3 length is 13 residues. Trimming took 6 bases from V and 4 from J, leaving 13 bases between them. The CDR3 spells CSAVDSLNQPQHF. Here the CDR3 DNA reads TGCAGTGCCGTAGACAGTTTGAATCAGCCCCAGCATTTT.

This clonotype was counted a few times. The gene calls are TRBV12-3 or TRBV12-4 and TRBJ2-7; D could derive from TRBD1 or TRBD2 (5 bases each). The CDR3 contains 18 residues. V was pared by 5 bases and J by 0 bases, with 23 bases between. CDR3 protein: CASSERLVEGTTSYEQYF. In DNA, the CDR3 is TGTGCCAGCAGTGAAAGGTTGGTAGAGGGGACCACCTCCTACGAGCAGTACTTC.

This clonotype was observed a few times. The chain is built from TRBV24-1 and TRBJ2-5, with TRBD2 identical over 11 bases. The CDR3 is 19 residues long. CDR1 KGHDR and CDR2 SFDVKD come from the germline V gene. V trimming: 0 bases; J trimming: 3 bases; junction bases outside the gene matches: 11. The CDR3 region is CATSDLKAGLAGGKETQYF. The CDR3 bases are TGTGCCACCAGTGATTTGAAGGCAGGGCTAGCGGGAGGTAAAGAGACCCAGTACTTC.

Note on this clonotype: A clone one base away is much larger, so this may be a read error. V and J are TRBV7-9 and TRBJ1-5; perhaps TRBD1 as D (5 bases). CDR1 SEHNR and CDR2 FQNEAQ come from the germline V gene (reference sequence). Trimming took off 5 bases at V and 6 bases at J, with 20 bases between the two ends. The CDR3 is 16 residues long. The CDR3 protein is CASSLVPDADSQPQHF. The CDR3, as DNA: TGTGCCAGCAGCCTTGTCCCCGACGCAGACAGTCAGCCCCAGCATTTT. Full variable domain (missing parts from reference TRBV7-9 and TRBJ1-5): DTGVSQNPRHKITKRGQNVTFRCDPISEHNRLYWYRQTLGQGPEFLTYFQNEAQLEKSRLLSDRFSAERPKGSFSTLEIQRTEQGDSAMYLCASSLVPDADSQPQHFGDGTRLSIL.

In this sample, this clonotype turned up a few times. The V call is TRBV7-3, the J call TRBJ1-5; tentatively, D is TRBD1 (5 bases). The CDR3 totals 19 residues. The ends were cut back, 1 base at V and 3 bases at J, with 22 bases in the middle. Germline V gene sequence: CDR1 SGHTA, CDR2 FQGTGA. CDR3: CASSLISQAGRLNNQPQHF. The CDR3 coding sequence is TGTGCCAGCAGCTTAATCTCTCAGGCAGGGAGGTTGAACAATCAGCCCCAGCATTTT.

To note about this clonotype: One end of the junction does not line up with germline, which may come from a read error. As DNA, the CDR3 is TGCGCCAGCAGCCGGAACAGCAACACTGAAGCTTTCTTT. Protein product: CASSRNSNTEAFF. The V call is TRBV2, the J call TRBJ1-1, with D unclear. Germline CDR1 is SNHLY and CDR2 is FYNNEI. There are 13 residues in the CDR3.

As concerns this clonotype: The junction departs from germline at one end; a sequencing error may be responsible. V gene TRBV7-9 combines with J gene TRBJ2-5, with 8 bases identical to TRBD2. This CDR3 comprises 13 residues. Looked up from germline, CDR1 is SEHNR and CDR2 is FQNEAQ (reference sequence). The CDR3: CASRSGGQEAQYF. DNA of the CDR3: TGTGCCAGCAGGAGCGGGGGACAAGAGGCCCAGTACTTC. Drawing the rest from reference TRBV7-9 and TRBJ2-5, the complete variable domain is DTGVSQNPRHKITKRGQNVTFRCDPISEHNRLYWYRQTLGQGPEFLTYFQNEAQLEKSRLLSDRFSAERPKGSFSTLEIQRTEQGDSAMYLCASRSGGQEAQYFGPGTRLLVL.

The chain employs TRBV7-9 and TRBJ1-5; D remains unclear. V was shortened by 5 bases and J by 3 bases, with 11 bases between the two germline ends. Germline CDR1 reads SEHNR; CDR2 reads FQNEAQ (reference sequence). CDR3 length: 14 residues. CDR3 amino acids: CASSPLDPNQPQHF. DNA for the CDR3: TGTGCCAGCAGCCCCTTGGACCCCAATCAGCCCCAGCATTTT.

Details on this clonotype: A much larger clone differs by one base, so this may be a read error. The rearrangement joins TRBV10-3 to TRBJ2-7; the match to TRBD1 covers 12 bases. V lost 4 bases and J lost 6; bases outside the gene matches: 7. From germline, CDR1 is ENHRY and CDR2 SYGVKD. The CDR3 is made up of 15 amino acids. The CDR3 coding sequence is TGTGCCATCAGTGCGCCGGGACAGGGGGCGAGCGAGCAGTACTTC. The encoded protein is CAISAPGQGASEQYF.

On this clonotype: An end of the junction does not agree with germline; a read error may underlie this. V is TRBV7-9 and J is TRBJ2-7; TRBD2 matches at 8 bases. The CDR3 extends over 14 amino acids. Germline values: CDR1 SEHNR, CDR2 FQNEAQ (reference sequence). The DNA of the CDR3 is TGTGCCACCAGCCACGGGAGGGGCACGGACGAGCAGTACTTC. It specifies CATSHGRGTDEQYF.

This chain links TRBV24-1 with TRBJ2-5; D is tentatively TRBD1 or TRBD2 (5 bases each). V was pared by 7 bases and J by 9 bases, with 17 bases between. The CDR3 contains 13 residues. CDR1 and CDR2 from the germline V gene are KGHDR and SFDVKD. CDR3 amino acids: CATSGTLNQPQYF. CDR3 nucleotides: TGTGCCACCAGCGGGACCTTGAATCAGCCCCAGTACTTC.

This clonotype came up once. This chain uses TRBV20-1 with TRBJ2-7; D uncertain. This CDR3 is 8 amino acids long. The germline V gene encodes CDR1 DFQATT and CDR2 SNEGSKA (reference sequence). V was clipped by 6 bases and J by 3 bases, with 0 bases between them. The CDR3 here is CSAYEQYF. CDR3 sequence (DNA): TGCAGTGCCTACGAGCAGTACTTC.

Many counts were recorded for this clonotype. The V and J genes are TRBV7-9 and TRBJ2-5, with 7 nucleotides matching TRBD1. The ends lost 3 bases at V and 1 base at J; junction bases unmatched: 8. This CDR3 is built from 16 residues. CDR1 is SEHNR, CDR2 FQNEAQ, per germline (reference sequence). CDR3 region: CASSLDGQVVQETQYF. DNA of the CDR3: TGTGCCAGCAGCTTGGACGGACAGGTGGTCCAAGAGACCCAGTACTTC.

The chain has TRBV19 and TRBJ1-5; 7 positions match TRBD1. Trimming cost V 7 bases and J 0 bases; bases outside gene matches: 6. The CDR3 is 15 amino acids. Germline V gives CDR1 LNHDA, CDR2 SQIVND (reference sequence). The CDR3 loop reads CASTPTGYSNQPQHF. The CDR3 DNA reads TGTGCCAGTACCCCGACAGGGTATAGCAATCAGCCCCAGCATTTT. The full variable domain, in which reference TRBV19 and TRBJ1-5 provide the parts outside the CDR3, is DGGITQSPKYLFRKEGQNVTLSCEQNLNHDAMYWYRQDPGQGLRLIYYSQIVNDFQKGDIAEGYSVSREKKESFPLTVTSAQKNPTAFYLCASTPTGYSNQPQHFGDGTRLSIL.

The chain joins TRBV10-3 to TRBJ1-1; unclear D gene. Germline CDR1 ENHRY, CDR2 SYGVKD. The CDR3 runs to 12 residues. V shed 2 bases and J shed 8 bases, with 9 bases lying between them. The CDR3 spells CAISEGRFEAFF. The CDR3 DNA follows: TGTGCCATCAGTGAGGGGAGGTTCGAAGCTTTCTTT.

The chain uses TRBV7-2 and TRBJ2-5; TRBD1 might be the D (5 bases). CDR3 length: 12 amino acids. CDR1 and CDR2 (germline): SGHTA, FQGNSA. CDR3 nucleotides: TGTGTCTGGGGCACGGGCCAAGAGACCCAGTACTTC. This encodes CVWGTGQETQYF.

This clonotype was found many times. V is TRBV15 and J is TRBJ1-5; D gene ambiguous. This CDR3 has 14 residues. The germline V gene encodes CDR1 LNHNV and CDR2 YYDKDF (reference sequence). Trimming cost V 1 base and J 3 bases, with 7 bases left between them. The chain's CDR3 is CATSRGRNNQPQHF. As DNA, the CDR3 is TGTGCCACCAGCAGAGGAAGAAACAATCAGCCCCAGCATTTT.

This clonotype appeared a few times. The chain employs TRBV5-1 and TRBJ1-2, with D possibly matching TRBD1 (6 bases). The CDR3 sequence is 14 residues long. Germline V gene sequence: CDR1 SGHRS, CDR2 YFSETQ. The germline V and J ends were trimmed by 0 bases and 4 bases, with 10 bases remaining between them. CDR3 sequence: CASSLAGDSYGYTF. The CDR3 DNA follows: TGCGCCAGCAGCTTGGCAGGGGATAGCTATGGCTACACCTTC. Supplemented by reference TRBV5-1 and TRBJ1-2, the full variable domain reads KAGVTQTPRYLIKTRGQQVTLSCSPISGHRSVSWYQQTPGQGLQFLFEYFSETQRNKGNFPGRFSGRQFSNSRSEMNVSTLELGDSALYLCASSLAGDSYGYTFGSGTRLTVV.

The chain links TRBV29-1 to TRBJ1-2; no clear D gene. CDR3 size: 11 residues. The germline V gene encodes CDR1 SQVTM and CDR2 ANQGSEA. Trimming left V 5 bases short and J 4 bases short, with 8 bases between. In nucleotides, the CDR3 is TGCAGCGTTCAACTAGGCTATGGCTACACCTTC. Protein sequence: CSVQLGYGYTF. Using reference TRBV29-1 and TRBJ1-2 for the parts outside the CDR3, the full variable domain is SAVISQKPSRDICQRGTSLTIQCQVDSQVTMMFWYRQQPGQSLTLIATANQGSEATYESGFVIDKFPISRPNLTFSTLTVSNMSPEDSSIYLCSVQLGYGYTFGSGTRLTVV.

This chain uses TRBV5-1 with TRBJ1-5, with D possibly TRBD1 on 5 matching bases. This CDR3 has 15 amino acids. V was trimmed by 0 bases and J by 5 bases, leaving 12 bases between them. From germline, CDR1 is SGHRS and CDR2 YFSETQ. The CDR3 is CASSLAGAGHQPQHF. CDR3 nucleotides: TGCGCCAGCAGCTTGGCTGGGGCAGGGCATCAGCCCCAGCATTTT.